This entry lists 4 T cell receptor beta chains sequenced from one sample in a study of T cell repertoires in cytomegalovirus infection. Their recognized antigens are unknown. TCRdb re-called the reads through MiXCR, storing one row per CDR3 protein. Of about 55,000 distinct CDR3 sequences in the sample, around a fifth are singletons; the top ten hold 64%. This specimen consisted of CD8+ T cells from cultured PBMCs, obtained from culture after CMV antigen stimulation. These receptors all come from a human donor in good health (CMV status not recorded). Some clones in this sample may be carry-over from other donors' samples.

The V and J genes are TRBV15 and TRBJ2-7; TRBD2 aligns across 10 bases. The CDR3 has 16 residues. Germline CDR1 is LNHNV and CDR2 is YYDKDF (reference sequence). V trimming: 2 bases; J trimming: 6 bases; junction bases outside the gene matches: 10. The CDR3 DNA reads TGTGCCACCAGCAGACCAGGACTAGCGGAAGAACGCGAGCAGTACTTC. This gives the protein CATSRPGLAEEREQYF.

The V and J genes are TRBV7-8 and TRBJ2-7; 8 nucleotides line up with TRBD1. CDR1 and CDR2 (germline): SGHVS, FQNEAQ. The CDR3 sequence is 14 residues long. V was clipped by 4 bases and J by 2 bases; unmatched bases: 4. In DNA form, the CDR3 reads TGTGCCAGCAGCTCGACAGGGGCGACCTACGAGCAGTACTTC. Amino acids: CASSSTGATYEQYF.

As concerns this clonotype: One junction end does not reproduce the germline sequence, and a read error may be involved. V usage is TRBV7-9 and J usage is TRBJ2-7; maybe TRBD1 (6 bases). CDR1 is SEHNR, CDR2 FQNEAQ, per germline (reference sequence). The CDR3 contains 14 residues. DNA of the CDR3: TGTGCCAGTAGCTTATCAGGGGTTGGCTACGAGCAGTACTTC. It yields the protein CASSLSGVGYEQYF.

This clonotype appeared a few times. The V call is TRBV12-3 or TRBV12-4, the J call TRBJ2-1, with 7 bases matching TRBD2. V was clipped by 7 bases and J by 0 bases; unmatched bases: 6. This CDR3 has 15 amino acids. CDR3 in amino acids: CASTQAGRSYNEQFF. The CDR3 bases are TGTGCCAGCACCCAAGCGGGACGCTCCTACAATGAGCAGTTCTTC.